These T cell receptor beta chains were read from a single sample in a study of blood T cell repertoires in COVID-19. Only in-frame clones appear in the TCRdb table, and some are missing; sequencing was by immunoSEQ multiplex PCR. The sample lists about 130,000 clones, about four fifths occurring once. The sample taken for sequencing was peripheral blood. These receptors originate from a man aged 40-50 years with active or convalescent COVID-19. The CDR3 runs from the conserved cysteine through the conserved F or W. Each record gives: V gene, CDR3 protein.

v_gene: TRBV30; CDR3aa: CAWSTGTRPMGEQYF
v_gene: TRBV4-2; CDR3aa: CASSHPGQNTGELFF
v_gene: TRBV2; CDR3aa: CASSKTPGGPLVF
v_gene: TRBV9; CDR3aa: CASSAAGATEAFF
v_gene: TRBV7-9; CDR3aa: CASSASQGQPQHF
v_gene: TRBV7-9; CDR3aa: CASSLMSGNTGELFF
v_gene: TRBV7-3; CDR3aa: CASSLRGQGQETQYF
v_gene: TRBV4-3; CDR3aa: CASSRNRGNYGYTF
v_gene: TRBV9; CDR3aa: CASSRGGAGSVTEAFF
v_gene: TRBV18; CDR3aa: CASSSQGATTYEQYF
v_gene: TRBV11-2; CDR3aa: CASSLTGALYEQYF
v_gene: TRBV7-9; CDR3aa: CASSYREGYTF
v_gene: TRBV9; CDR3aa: CASSVELVRNTDTQYF
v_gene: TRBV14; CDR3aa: CASSQGQGYGYTF
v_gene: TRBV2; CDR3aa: CASRGLVGEQFF
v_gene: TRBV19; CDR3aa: CASSPTGPGETQYF
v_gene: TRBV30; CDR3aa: CAWRTNRGLYEQYF
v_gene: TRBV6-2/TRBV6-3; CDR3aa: CASSYDTGGRETQYF
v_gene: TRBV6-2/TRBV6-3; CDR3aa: CASSYRLQGNTEAFF
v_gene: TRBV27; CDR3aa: CASSLRGLSTDTQYF
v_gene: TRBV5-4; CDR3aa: CASSLGGTRSTDEQFF
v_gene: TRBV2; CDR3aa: CASSEALSSGWYF
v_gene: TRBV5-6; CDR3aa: CASSLNTGRVPNQPQHF
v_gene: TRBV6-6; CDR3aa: CASSYPGSGANVLTF
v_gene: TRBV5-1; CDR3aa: CASSAGTSGSNEQFF
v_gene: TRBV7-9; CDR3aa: CASSLSSGARGNEKLFF
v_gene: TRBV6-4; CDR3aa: CASQPKRTSSLSPQHF
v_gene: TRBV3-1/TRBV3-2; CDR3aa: CASSQRVGTSLNEQFF
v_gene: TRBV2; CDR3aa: CASSGLPGPSTTDTQYF
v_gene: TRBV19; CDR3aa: CASSIDDSPLTDTQYF
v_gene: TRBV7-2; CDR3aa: CASSLVRGPYEQYF
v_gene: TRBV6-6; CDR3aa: CASSYLQGYYYEQYF
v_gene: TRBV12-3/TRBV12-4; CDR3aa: CASSLHLAEQFF
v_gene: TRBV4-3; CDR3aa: CASSQDLGAQGETQYF
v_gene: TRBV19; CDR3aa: CASIPSGAEGADTQYF
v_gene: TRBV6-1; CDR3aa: CASSEGTAPLMNTEAFF
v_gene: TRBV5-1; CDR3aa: CASSLDRGTEAFF
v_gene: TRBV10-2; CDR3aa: CASSGQEDRPQHF
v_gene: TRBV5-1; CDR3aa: CASSLEGRNYEQYF
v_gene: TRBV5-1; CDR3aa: CASSLERVHEQYF
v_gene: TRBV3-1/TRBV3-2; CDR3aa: CASSQVGRGEFF
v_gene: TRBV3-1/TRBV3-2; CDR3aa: CASSRPGQGFEQYF
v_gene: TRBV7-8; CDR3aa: CASSLGRWVYEQYF
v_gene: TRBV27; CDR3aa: CATRTGGRNWDGYTF
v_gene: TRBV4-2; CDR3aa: CASSRGTSGAGGREQYF
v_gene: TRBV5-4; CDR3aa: CASSSRIRDREDEQFF
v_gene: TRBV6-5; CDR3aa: CASTVGQAYSPLHF
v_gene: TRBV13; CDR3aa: CASSYGTGGSEQFF
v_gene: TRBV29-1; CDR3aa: CSVARGSNEKLFF
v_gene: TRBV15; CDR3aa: CATSRDHGDNSPLHF
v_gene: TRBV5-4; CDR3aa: CASSTLGGGVTDTQYF
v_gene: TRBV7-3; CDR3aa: CASSSREGVEQYF
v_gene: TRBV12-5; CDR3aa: CASGLVEVGFGDRAIYEQYF
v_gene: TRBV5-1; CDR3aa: CASSSQGSGNTIYF
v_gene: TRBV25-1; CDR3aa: CASSELRAGGPEAFF
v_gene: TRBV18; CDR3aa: CASSPPGQGNYEQYF
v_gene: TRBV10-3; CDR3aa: CAISPGVANEKLFF
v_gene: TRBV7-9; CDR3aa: CASSREGDATEAFF
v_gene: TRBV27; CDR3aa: CASRQNRAPYNEQFF
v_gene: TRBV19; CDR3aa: CASSIGGLGNTEAFF